Presented here are 30 T cell receptor beta chains from one specimen sequenced in a study of response to subunit inactivated influenza vaccine. MiXCR, run by TCRdb on the RT-PCR reads, gives a single entry per CDR3 protein. The sample shows around 760,000 distinct CDR3 sequences, approximately 15% of them seen only once. The sequenced sample was PBMCs from blood, obtained roughly 2 weeks before vaccination. Source of these receptors: a man aged 45-60 years who received an inactivated influenza vaccine.

The chain couples TRBV6-2 or TRBV6-3 to TRBJ2-7, with 8 bases lining up with TRBD1. The CDR3 extends over 12 amino acids. From germline, CDR1 is MNHEY and CDR2 SVGEGT. V was clipped by 8 bases and J by 4 bases; unmatched bases: 4. DNA of the CDR3: TGTGCCAGCGAGGGACAGGAGTACGAGCAGTACTTC. The encoded protein is CASEGQEYEQYF.

The rearrangement uses TRBV7-2 and TRBJ2-2; no clear D gene. Deletions cut 0 bases from V and 5 bases from J, with 10 bases between. CDR3 length: 15 amino acids. CDR1 is SGHTA and CDR2 is FQGNSA in the germline V gene. This CDR3 is CASSLAIFATGELFF. DNA for the CDR3: TGTGCCAGCAGCTTAGCGATCTTTGCGACCGGGGAGCTGTTTTTT.

The V gene is TRBV5-1, the J gene TRBJ2-5; 8 nucleotides align to TRBD2. J gave up 7 bases and V 5 bases, and 7 bases lay outside the gene matches. The germline gives CDR1 SGHRS, CDR2 YFSETQ. CDR3 length: 13 amino acids. CDR3 bases: TGCGCCAGCAGACTTAGCGGGGAAGGGACCCAGTACTTC. This gives the protein CASRLSGEGTQYF.

This clonotype has more than one count but fewer than ten. The chain joins TRBV7-2 to TRBJ2-1, with 10 bases aligning to TRBD2. After removal of 6 bases from V and 2 bases from J, the junction contained 10 bases not matched to a gene. The CDR3 has 17 residues. Germline-derived CDR1 and CDR2 are SGHTA and FQGNSA. CDR3: CASRIMGSGRAYNEQFF. As DNA, the CDR3 is TGTGCCAGCAGGATAATGGGCAGCGGGAGGGCCTACAATGAGCAGTTCTTC.

This clonotype was observed a few times. The rearrangement joins TRBV20-1 to TRBJ2-2, with 10 bases aligning to TRBD1. Germline V gene lookup returns CDR1 DFQATT and CDR2 SNEGSKA (reference sequence). The CDR3 consists of 15 residues. The V gene end was trimmed by 5 bases and the J gene end by 4 bases; junction bases not matched to a gene: 7. The CDR3 protein is CSAGPGQGRTGELFF. In DNA, the CDR3 is TGCAGTGCTGGTCCGGGACAGGGGCGCACCGGGGAGCTGTTTTTT.

V is TRBV4-1 and J is TRBJ2-1, with TRBD2 identical over 15 bases. The V gene end was trimmed by 1 base and the J gene end by 5 bases; junction bases not matched to a gene: 3. CDR1 is MGHRA, CDR2 YSYEKL, per germline. The CDR3 extends over 17 amino acids. CDR3 in amino acids: CASSQGGLAGGHNEQFF. The CDR3 DNA reads TGCGCCAGCAGCCAAGGGGGACTAGCGGGGGGACACAATGAGCAGTTCTTC.

V is TRBV10-3 and J is TRBJ2-7; TRBD1 aligns across 11 bases. This CDR3 comprises 14 residues. Germline CDR1 reads ENHRY; CDR2 reads SYGVKD. Unmatched junction bases numbered 8, after V lost 6 bases and J lost 7 bases. The CDR3 is CAIRMDRGRVEQYF. DNA for the CDR3: TGTGCCATCAGGATGGACAGGGGGCGGGTTGAGCAGTACTTC.

In its sample, this clonotype was seen a few times. The J gene is TRBJ2-7, the V gene TRBV4-3; perhaps TRBD2 as D (6 bases). Trimming left V 0 bases short and J 6 bases short, with 15 bases between. Germline values: CDR1 LGHNA, CDR2 YSLEER. CDR3 length equals 15 residues. CDR3 sequence (DNA): TGCGCCAGCAGCCAAGACCCCGGGAGTCCCAGCGAGCAGTACTTC. It is translated as CASSQDPGSPSEQYF.

The rearrangement joins TRBV29-1 to TRBJ2-3, with D unclear. V was cut by 8 bases and J by 2 bases, with 17 bases left in between. From germline, CDR1 is SQVTM and CDR2 ANQGSEA. The length of the CDR3 is 14 residues. DNA of the CDR3: TGCAGCAACCTGCGGCCAGCTAACACAGATACGCAGTATTTT. Its translation is CSNLRPANTDTQYF.

This clonotype was seen many times. The chain carries TRBV7-8 and TRBJ2-3, with TRBD1 as a possible D gene (5 bases). This CDR3 has 13 residues. Deletions cut 4 bases from V and 6 bases from J, with 11 bases between. Looked up from germline, CDR1 is SGHVS and CDR2 is FQNEAQ. CDR3 nucleotide sequence: TGTGCCAGCAGCTCGCAGGGTTTTGATACGCAGTATTTT. It is translated as CASSSQGFDTQYF.

This clonotype was counted a few times. The rearrangement links TRBV6-1 to TRBJ2-2, with TRBD1 as a possible D gene (6 bases). CDR3 length: 17 amino acids. The V gene lost 6 bases and the J gene lost 3 bases, with 20 bases spanning the gap. In germline, CDR1 is MNHNS, CDR2 SASEGT. CDR3 in amino acids: CASSPRLGAKDTGELFF. The CDR3 DNA sequence: TGTGCCAGCAGCCCTAGATTGGGGGCGAAGGACACCGGGGAGCTGTTTTTT.

This clonotype was detected ten times or more. The rearrangement uses TRBV7-2 and TRBJ2-1; TRBD1 agrees at 8 bases. Per germline, CDR1 SGHTA and CDR2 FQGNSA. The CDR3 consists of 15 residues. V was clipped by 7 bases and J by 1 base; unmatched bases: 6. The CDR3 region is CASKSDRGSYNEQFF. In DNA, the CDR3 is TGTGCCAGCAAATCAGACAGGGGTTCCTACAATGAGCAGTTCTTC.

The chain has TRBV12-3 or TRBV12-4 and TRBJ2-7, with 11 bases matching TRBD2. This CDR3 comprises 15 residues. After removal of 1 base from V and 5 bases from J, the junction contained 4 bases not matched to a gene. CDR3 sequence reads: CASSLGTSGFNEQYF. The CDR3 nucleotides are TGTGCCAGCAGTTTAGGGACTAGCGGGTTCAACGAGCAGTACTTC.

This chain links TRBV15 with TRBJ2-1; 10 nucleotides line up with TRBD1. The V gene's germline CDR1 is LNHNV and CDR2 YYDKDF (reference sequence). With V trimmed by 0 bases and J by 14 bases, 7 bases remained unmatched. CDR3 length equals 14 residues. CDR3 in DNA: TGTGCCACCAGCAGAGACGTCCCTGGACAGGGGGAGTTCTTC. Encoded protein: CATSRDVPGQGEFF.

The rearrangement joins TRBV5-1 to TRBJ2-3, with D hard to call. The CDR3 sequence is 12 residues long. Germline-derived CDR1 and CDR2 are SGHRS and YFSETQ. Deletions cut 3 bases from V and 5 bases from J, with 7 bases between. CDR3: CASSSKGDTQYF. The DNA of the CDR3 is TGCGCCAGCAGCTCAAAGGGAGATACGCAGTATTTT.

The chain combines TRBV29-1 with TRBJ1-1; D is unclear. This CDR3 contains 13 residues. Germline CDR1 and CDR2: SQVTM and ANQGSEA. V gave up 2 bases and J gave up 0 bases, with 7 bases separating them. CDR3: CSVEQRMNTEAFF. As DNA, the CDR3 is TGCAGCGTTGAACAGAGGATGAACACTGAAGCTTTCTTT.

The chain links TRBV28 to TRBJ2-3; TRBD1 matches at 8 bases. In germline, CDR1 is MDHEN, CDR2 SYDVKM. The CDR3 has 17 amino acids. J was trimmed by 4 bases and V by 5 bases; bases with no gene match: 14. The CDR3 sequence: CASSPTPGQGEADTQYF. DNA for the CDR3: TGTGCCAGCAGTCCTACCCCCGGACAGGGTGAGGCAGATACGCAGTATTTT.

This chain joins TRBV7-2 and TRBJ2-1, with D possibly TRBD2 on 6 matching bases. The CDR3 spans 15 residues. CDR1 is SGHTA and CDR2 is FQGNSA in the germline V gene. V shed 5 bases and J shed 4 bases, with 15 bases lying between them. The CDR3 spells CASSQSRGSYNEQFF. In DNA, the CDR3 is TGTGCCAGCAGCCAAAGCCGGGGGAGTTACAATGAGCAGTTCTTC.

This sequence joins TRBV3-1 and TRBJ2-7, with TRBD2 as a possible D gene (5 bases). This CDR3 is 15 amino acids long. With 2 bases removed from V and 2 bases from J, the gap between germline ends came to 13 bases. From germline, CDR1 is LGHDT and CDR2 YNNKEL (reference sequence). This CDR3 reads CASSQSLASPYEQYF. CDR3 nucleotides: TGTGCCAGCAGCCAATCGCTAGCCTCCCCCTACGAGCAGTACTTC.

The J gene is TRBJ2-7, the V gene TRBV15; unclear D gene. V dropped 5 bases and J dropped 0 bases, with 11 bases sitting between them. Per the germline V gene, CDR1 is LNHNV and CDR2 is YYDKDF (reference sequence). CDR3 length: 14 residues. The CDR3 reads CATSVQRSSYEQYF. The CDR3 DNA follows: TGTGCCACCAGCGTCCAACGGAGCTCCTACGAGCAGTACTTC.

This clonotype occurred a few times. The rearrangement uses TRBV5-4 and TRBJ2-3, with no clear D. The CDR3 is 17 amino acids. The germline CDR1 and CDR2 sequences are SGHNT and YYREEE (reference sequence). V was cut by 5 bases and J by 0 bases, with 19 bases left in between. The CDR3 coding sequence is TGTGCCAGCAGTTTGACGTTTGGGTCGTCTAGCACAGATACGCAGTATTTT. Its translation: CASSLTFGSSSTDTQYF.

Many counts were recorded for this clonotype. The V gene is TRBV7-9, the J gene TRBJ2-2; D is possibly TRBD1 (5 bases). This CDR3 comprises 17 residues. From germline, CDR1 is SEHNR and CDR2 FQNEAQ (reference sequence). Trimming pared 5 bases from V and 3 bases from J, leaving 19 bases between. The CDR3 DNA reads as TGTGCCAGCAGCCCAGAAGTTGGCAGGGATCACACCGGGGAGCTGTTTTTT. Its protein is CASSPEVGRDHTGELFF.

V gene TRBV10-3 combines with J gene TRBJ1-5; the D is unclear. CDR3 length: 13 amino acids. Germline lookup yields CDR1 ENHRY and CDR2 SYGVKD. Trimming left V 3 bases short and J 4 bases short, with 7 bases between. CDR3 residues: CAISDSGNQPQHF. CDR3 bases: TGTGCCATCAGTGATTCCGGGAATCAGCCCCAGCATTTT.

This clonotype was detected a few times. V is TRBV9 and J is TRBJ2-5, with 7 bases aligning to TRBD2. CDR1 and CDR2 from the germline V gene are SGDLS and YYNGEE. The V and J ends lost 2 bases and 3 bases, in that order; junction bases with no gene match: 4. CDR3 length equals 14 residues. CDR3 sequence (DNA): TGTGCCAGCAGCGTGTGGGGAGGGGAAGAGACCCAGTACTTC. Its translation: CASSVWGGEETQYF.

The V and J genes are TRBV6-1 and TRBJ2-2; D is possibly TRBD1 or TRBD2 (6 bases each). CDR1 MNHNS and CDR2 SASEGT come from the germline V gene. The CDR3 contains 16 residues. The V end lost 6 bases, the J end lost 3 bases, and 17 bases lay between the germline ends. CDR3 sequence: CASSTRGQTHTGELFF. The DNA of the CDR3 is TGTGCCAGCAGCACCCGGGGGCAGACCCACACCGGGGAGCTGTTTTTT.

This rearrangement joins TRBV28 to TRBJ2-7; D uncertain. Germline CDR1 and CDR2: MDHEN and SYDVKM. The CDR3 loop spans 12 amino acids. V lost 7 bases and J lost 5, with 12 bases in between. The CDR3 protein is CASNLPPDEQYF. CDR3 nucleotides: TGTGCCAGCAACCTACCCCCAGACGAGCAGTACTTC.

The chain couples TRBV10-3 to TRBJ1-1; D is unresolved. Trimming cost V 10 bases and J 0 bases, with 21 bases left between them. This CDR3 contains 16 residues. Germline V gene sequence: CDR1 ENHRY, CDR2 SYGVKD. The CDR3 reads CATIKNSPTLNTEAFF. Here the CDR3 DNA reads TGTGCCACAATTAAGAACTCACCCACGCTGAACACTGAAGCTTTCTTT.

This clonotype was seen a handful of times. This rearrangement joins TRBV20-1 to TRBJ2-5; D unclear. Germline V gene sequence: CDR1 DFQATT, CDR2 SNEGSKA (reference sequence). Trimming removed 0 bases from V and 5 bases from J, with 10 bases in between. CDR3 size: 13 residues. CDR3 loop: CSARDMPDETQYF. The CDR3 region has the DNA TGCAGTGCTAGAGATATGCCTGATGAGACCCAGTACTTC.

This clonotype was observed a handful of times. This chain uses TRBV20-1 with TRBJ2-3, with D tentatively TRBD1 (6 bases). The CDR3 is 14 residues long. Germline V CDR1 and CDR2: DFQATT, SNEGSKA (reference sequence). Trimming took 7 bases from V and 2 from J, leaving 16 bases between them. Here the CDR3 DNA reads TGCAGTGACAGAAGACAGGCGAACACAGATACGCAGTATTTT. It is translated as CSDRRQANTDTQYF.

The table lists this clonotype with a few counts. V and J are TRBV4-1 and TRBJ2-3, with 12 bases fitting TRBD2. Germline V CDR1 and CDR2: MGHRA, YSYEKL. The CDR3 is made up of 18 amino acids. Germline trimming cut 2 bases from V and 2 bases from J; bases unmatched to any gene: 8. In DNA form, the CDR3 reads TGCGCCAGCAGCCAACTGGCACTAGCGGGGGGACACACAGATACGCAGTATTTT. Translation: CASSQLALAGGHTDTQYF.